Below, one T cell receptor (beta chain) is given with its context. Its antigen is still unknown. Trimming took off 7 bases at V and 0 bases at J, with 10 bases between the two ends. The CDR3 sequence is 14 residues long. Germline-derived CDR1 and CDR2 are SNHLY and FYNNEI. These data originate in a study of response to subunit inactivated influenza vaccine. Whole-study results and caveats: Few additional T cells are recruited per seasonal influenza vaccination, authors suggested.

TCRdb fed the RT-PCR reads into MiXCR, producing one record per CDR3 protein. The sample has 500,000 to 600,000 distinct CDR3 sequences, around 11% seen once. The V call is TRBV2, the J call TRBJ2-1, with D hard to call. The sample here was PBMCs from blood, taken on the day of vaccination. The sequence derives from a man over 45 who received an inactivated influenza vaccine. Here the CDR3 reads CASTLLSSYNEQFF. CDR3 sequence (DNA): TGTGCCAGCACCCTACTGAGCTCCTACAATGAGCAGTTCTTC. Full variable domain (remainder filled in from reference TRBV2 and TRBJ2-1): EPEVTQTPSHQVTQMGQEVILRCVPISNHLYFYWYRQILGQKVEFLVSFYNNEISEKSEIFDDQFSVERPDGSNFTLKIRSTKLEDSAMYFCASTLLSSYNEQFFGPGTRLTVL.